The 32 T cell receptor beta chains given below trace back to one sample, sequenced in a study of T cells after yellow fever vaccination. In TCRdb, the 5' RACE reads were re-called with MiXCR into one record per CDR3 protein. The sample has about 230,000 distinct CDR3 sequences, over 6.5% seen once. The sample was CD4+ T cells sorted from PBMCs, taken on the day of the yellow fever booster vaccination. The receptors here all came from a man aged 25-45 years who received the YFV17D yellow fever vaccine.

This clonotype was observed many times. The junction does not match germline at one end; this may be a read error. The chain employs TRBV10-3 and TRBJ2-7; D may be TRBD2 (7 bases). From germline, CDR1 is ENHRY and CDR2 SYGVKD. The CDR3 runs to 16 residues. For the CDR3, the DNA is TGTGCCATCAGTGATGGGGGCGGGAGAAAGGGCTACAAGCAGTACTTC. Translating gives CAISDGGGRKGYKQYF.

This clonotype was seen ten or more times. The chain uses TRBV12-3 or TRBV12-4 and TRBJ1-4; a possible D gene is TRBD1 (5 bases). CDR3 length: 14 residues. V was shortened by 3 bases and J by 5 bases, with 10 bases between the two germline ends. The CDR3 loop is CASSFREGNEKLFF. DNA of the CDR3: TGTGCCAGCAGTTTTCGGGAGGGGAATGAAAAACTGTTTTTT.

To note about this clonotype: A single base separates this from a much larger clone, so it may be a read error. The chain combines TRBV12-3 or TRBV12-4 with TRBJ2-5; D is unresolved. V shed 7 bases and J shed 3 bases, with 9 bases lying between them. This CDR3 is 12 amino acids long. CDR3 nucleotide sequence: TGTGCCAGCAATTTTGGCGAAGAGACCCAGTACTTC. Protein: CASNFGEETQYF.

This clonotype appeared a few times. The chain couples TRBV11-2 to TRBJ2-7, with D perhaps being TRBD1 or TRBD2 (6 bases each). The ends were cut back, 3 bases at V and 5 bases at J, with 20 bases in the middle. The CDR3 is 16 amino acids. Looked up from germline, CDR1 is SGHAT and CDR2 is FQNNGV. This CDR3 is CASSFNRGPPYDEQYF. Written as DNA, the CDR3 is TGTGCCAGCAGCTTCAATCGGGGGCCTCCGTACGACGAGCAGTACTTC.

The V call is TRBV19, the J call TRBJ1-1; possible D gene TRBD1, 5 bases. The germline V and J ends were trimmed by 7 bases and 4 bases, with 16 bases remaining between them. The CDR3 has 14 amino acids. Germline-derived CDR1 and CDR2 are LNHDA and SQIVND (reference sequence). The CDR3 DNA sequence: TGTGCCAGTATGTATCAGGGCTCAGGCACTGAAGCTTTCTTT. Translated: CASMYQGSGTEAFF.

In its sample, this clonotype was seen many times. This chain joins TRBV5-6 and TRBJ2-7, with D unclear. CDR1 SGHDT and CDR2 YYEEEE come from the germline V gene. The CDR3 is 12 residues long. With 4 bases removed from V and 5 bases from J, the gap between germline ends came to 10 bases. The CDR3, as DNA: TGTGCCAGCAGCCCGAGAGTGGACGAGCAGTACTTC. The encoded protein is CASSPRVDEQYF. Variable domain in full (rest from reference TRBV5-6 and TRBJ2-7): DAGVTQSPTHLIKTRGQQVTLRCSPKSGHDTVSWYQQALGQGPQFIFQYYEEEERQRGNFPDRFSGHQFPNYSSELNVNALLLGDSALYLCASSPRVDEQYFGPGTRLTVT.

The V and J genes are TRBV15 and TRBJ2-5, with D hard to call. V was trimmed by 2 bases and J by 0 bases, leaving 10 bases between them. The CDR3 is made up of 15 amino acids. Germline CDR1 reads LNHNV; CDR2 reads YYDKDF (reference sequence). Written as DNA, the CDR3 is TGTGCCACCAGCAGACAGGTATTACACCAAGAGACCCAGTACTTC. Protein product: CATSRQVLHQETQYF.

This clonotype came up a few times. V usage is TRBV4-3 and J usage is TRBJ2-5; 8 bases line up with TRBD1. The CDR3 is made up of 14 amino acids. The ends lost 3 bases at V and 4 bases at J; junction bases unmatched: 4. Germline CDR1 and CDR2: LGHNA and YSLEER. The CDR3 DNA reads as TGCGCCAGCAGCCAGACACAGGGGGGAGAGACCCAGTACTTC. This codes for CASSQTQGGETQYF.

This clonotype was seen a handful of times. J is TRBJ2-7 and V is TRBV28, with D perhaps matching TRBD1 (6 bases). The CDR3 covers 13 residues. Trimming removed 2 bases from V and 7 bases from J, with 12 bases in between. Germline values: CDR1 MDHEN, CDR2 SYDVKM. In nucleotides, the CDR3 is TGTGCCAGCAGTTTACGGGACATCCTAGAGCAGTACTTC. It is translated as CASSLRDILEQYF.

This CDR3 is CASSFATSTDTQYF. The CDR3 DNA reads as TGTGCCAGCAGCTTCGCGACTAGCACAGATACGCAGTATTTT. The chain joins TRBV7-9 to TRBJ2-3; unclear D gene. The CDR3 extends over 14 amino acids. CDR1 and CDR2 from the germline V gene are SEHNR and FQNEAQ (reference sequence). V was pared by 3 bases and J by 0 bases, with 7 bases between. The variable domain in full, with the rest retrieved from reference TRBV7-9 and TRBJ2-3, is DTGVSQNPRHKITKRGQNVTFRCDPISEHNRLYWYRQTLGQGPEFLTYFQNEAQLEKSRLLSDRFSAERPKGSFSTLEIQRTEQGDSAMYLCASSFATSTDTQYFGPGTRLTVL.

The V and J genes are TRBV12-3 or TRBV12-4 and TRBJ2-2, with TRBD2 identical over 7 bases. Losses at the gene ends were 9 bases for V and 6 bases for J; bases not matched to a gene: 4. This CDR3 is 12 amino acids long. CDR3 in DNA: TGTGCCAGTACTAGCGAGGCCGGGGAGCTGTTTTTT. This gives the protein CASTSEAGELFF.

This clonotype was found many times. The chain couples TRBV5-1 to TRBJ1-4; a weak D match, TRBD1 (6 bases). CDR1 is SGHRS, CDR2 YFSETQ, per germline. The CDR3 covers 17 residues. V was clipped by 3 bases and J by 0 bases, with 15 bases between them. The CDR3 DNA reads TGCGCCAGCAGCTCGACTCGGGGACAAACAACTAATGAAAAACTGTTTTTT. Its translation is CASSSTRGQTTNEKLFF.

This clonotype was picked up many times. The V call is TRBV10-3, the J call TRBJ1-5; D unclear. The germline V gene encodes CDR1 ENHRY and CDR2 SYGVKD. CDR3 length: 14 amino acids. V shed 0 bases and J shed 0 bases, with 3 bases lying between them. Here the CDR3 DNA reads TGTGCCATCAGTGAGTCGGGTAGCAATCAGCCCCAGCATTTT. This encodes CAISESGSNQPQHF.

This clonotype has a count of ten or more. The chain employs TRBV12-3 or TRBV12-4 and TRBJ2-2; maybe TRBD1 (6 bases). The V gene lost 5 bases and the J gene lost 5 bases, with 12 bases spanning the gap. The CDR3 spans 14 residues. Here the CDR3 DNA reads TGTGCCAGCAGTACCGGGACACAGACCGGGGAGCTGTTTTTT. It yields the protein CASSTGTQTGELFF.

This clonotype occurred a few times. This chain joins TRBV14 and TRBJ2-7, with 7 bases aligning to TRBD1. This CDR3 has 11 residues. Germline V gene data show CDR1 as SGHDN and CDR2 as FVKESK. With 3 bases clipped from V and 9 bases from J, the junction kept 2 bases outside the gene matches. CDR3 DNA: TGTGCCAGCAGCCATAGGACAGGGCAGTACTTC. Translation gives CASSHRTGQYF. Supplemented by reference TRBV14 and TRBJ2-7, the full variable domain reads EAGVTQFPSHSVIEKGQTVTLRCDPISGHDNLYWYRRVMGKEIKFLLHFVKESKQDESGMPNNRFLAERTGGTYSTLKVQPAELEDSGVYFCASSHRTGQYFGPGTRLTVT.

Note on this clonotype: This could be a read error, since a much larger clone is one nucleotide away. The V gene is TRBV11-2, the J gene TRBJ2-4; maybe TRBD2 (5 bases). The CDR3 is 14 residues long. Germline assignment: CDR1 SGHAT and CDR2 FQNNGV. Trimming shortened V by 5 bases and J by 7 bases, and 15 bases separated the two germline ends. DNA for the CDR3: TGTGCCAGCAGCCCCGGTGAAGCGGATAACATTCAGTACTTC. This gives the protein CASSPGEADNIQYF.

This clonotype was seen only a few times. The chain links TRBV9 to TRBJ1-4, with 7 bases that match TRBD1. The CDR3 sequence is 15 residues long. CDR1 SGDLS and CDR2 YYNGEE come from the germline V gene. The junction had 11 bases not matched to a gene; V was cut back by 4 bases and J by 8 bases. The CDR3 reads CASSPGTATGEKLFF. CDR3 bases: TGTGCCAGCAGCCCCGGGACAGCGACGGGGGAAAAACTGTTTTTT.

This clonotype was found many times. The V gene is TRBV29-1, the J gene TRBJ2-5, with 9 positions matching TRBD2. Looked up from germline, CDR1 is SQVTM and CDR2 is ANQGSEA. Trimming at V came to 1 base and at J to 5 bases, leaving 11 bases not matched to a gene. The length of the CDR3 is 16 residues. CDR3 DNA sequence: TGCAGCGTTGAAGCCCCGGGACTAGCCTATTCGGAGACCCAGTACTTC. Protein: CSVEAPGLAYSETQYF.

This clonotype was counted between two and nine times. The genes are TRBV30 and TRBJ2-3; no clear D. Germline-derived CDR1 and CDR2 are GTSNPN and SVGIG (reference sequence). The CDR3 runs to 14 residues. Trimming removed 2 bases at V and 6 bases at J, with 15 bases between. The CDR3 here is CAWSRIDGEDTQYF. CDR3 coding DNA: TGTGCCTGGAGTCGAATTGATGGAGAGGATACGCAGTATTTT.

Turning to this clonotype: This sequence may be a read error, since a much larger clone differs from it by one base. In nucleotides, the CDR3 is TGTGCCAGCAGCCCGGACAGACTCGGGGAGCTGTTTTTT. Translated: CASSPDRLGELFF. The V gene is TRBV7-9, the J gene TRBJ2-2; perhaps TRBD1 as D (6 bases). CDR3 length: 13 amino acids. The V end lost 5 bases, the J end lost 7 bases, and 11 bases lay between the germline ends. The germline V gene encodes CDR1 SEHNR and CDR2 FQNEAQ (reference sequence).

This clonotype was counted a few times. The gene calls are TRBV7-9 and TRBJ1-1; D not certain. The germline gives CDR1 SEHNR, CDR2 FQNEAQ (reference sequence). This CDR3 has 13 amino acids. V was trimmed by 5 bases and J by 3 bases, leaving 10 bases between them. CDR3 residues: CASSTDRYTEAFF. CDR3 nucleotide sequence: TGTGCCAGCAGCACCGACCGTTACACTGAAGCTTTCTTT.

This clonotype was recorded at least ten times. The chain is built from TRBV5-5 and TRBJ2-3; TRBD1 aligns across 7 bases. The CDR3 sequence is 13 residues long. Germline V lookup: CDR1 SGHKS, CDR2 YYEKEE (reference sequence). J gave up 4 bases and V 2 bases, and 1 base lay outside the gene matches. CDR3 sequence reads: CASSFRGPDTQYF. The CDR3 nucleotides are TGTGCCAGCAGCTTTAGGGGGCCAGATACGCAGTATTTT.

The CDR3 coding sequence is TGTGCCAGCAGGTCGACCGGGACTAAATACTACGAGCAGTACTTC. It is translated as CASRSTGTKYYEQYF. The chain links TRBV6-1 to TRBJ2-7; 7 bases agree with TRBD2. V was pared by 6 bases and J by 3 bases, with 11 bases of the junction left unmatched. The germline gives CDR1 MNHNS, CDR2 SASEGT. The CDR3 has 15 amino acids.

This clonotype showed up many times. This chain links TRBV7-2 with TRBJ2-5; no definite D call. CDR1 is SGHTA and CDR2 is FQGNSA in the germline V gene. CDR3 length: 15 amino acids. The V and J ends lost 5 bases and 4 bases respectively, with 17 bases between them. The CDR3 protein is CASSLDRTRIETQYF. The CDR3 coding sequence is TGTGCCAGCAGCCTAGATAGGACCCGCATAGAGACCCAGTACTTC.

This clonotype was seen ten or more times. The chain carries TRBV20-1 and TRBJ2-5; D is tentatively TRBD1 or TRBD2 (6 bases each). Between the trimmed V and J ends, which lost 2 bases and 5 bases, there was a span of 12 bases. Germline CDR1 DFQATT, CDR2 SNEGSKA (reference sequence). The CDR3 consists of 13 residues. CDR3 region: CSARPQGRETQYF. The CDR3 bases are TGCAGTGCTAGACCTCAGGGGAGGGAGACCCAGTACTTC.

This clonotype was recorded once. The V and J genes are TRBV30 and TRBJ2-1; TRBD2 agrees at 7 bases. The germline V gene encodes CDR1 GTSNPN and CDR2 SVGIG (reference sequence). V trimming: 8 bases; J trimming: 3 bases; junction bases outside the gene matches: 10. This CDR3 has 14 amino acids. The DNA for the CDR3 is TGTGCCCGGTCGAGGGAGGGCCTCTACAATGAGCAGTTCTTC. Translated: CARSREGLYNEQFF. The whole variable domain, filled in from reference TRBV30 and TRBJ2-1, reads SQTIHQWPATLVQPVGSPLSLECTVEGTSNPNLYWYRQAAGRGLQLLFYSVGIGQISSEVPQNLSASRPQDRQFILSSKKLLLSDSGFYLCARSREGLYNEQFFGPGTRLTVL.

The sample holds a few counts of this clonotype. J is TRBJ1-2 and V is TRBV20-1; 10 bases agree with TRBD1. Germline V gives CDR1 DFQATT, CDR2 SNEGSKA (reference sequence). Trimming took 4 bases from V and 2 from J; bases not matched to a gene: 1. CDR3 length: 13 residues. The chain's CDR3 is CSATGQGNYGYTF. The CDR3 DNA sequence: TGCAGTGCTACGGGACAGGGGAACTATGGCTACACCTTC.

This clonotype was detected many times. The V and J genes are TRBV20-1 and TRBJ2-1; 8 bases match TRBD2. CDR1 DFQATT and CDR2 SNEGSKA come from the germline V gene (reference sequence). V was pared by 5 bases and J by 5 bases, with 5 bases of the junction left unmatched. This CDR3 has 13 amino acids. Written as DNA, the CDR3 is TGCAGTGCTGGGGGACTAGGGAACAATGAGCAGTTCTTC. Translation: CSAGGLGNNEQFF.

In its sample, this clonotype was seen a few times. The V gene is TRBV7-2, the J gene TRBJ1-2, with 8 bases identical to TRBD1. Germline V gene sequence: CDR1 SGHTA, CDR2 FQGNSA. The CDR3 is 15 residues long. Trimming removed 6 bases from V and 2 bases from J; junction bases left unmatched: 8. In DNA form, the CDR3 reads TGTGCCAGCAGACACGGACAGGGCAGGAACTATGGCTACACCTTC. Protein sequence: CASRHGQGRNYGYTF.

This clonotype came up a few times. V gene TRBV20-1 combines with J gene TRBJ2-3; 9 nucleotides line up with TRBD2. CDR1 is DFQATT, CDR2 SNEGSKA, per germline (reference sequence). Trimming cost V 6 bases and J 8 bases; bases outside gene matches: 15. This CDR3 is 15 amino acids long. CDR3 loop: CSAKSSGTYSGTQYF. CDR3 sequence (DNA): TGCAGTGCAAAGTCTAGCGGGACCTATTCGGGTACGCAGTATTTT.

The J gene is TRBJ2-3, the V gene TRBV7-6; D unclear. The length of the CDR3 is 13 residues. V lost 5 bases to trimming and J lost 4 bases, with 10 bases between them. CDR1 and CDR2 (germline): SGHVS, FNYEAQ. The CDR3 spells CASSPSRSDTQYF. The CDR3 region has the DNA TGTGCCAGCAGCCCGTCAAGGTCAGATACGCAGTATTTT.

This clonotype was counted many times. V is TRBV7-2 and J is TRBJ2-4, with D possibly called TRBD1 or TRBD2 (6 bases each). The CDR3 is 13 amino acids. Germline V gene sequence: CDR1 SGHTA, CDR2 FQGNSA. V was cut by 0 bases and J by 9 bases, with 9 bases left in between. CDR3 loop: CASSLARGGIQYF. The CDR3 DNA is TGTGCCAGCAGCTTAGCCAGGGGAGGCATTCAGTACTTC.